A single sample is the source of the 17 T cell receptor beta chains below, sequenced in a study of identifying expanded T cells in peripheral blood. The method was immunoSEQ multiplex PCR; TCRdb's version includes in-frame clones alone and lacks a portion of them. The sample has about 100,000 clones, approximately 89% seen once. The sequenced sample was blood. The receptor set was obtained from a person between 18 and 75 years old in good health.

The V gene is TRBV6-5, the J gene TRBJ2-7; D perhaps matches TRBD1 (5 bases). Germline CDR1 and CDR2: MNHEY and SVGAGI. CDR3 length: 14 residues. Trimming pared 0 bases from V and 2 bases from J, leaving 8 bases between. The CDR3 loop is CASSYSRQPYEQYF. The CDR3 region has the DNA TGTGCCAGCAGTTACTCGCGACAGCCCTACGAGCAGTACTTC.

This sequence joins TRBV6-4 and TRBJ2-3; TRBD2 agrees at 7 bases. Germline trimming cut 4 bases from V and 0 bases from J; bases unmatched to any gene: 4. This CDR3 has 15 amino acids. Germline CDR1 MRHNA, CDR2 SNTAGT. The CDR3, as DNA: TGTGCCAGCAGTGGCGGGAGCGAGAGCACAGATACGCAGTATTTT. This translates into CASSGGSESTDTQYF.

This rearrangement joins TRBV11-2 to TRBJ2-2; perhaps TRBD1 as D (5 bases). The CDR3 consists of 14 residues. Trimming took 6 bases from V and 0 from J, leaving 8 bases between them. The V gene's germline CDR1 is SGHAT and CDR2 FQNNGV. Here the CDR3 DNA reads TGTGCCAGCAGAACGACAGCGAACACCGGGGAGCTGTTTTTT. The encoded protein is CASRTTANTGELFF.

This chain uses TRBV19 with TRBJ1-2; D gene unclear. V was shortened by 3 bases and J by 4 bases, with 6 bases between the two germline ends. The CDR3 runs 12 residues. In germline, CDR1 is LNHDA, CDR2 SQIVND (reference sequence). The CDR3 loop is CASSMVTYGYTF. The CDR3 coding sequence is TGTGCCAGTAGTATGGTCACCTATGGCTACACCTTC.

This CDR3 is CASSFRQGTGELFF. CDR3 nucleotide sequence: TGTGCCAGCAGCTTCCGGCAGGGAACCGGGGAGCTGTTTTTT. The chain links TRBV7-2 to TRBJ2-2, with D perhaps matching TRBD1 (5 bases). The CDR3 covers 14 residues. V gave up 3 bases and J gave up 5 bases, with 10 bases separating them. The germline V gene encodes CDR1 SGHTA and CDR2 FQGNSA.

The chain carries TRBV19 and TRBJ2-7; 10 bases are shared with TRBD1. The germline CDR1 and CDR2 sequences are LNHDA and SQIVND (reference sequence). The CDR3 is made up of 15 amino acids. V gave up 3 bases and J gave up 2 bases; unmatched junction bases: 4. CDR3 region: CASSIGTGETYEQYF. CDR3 DNA: TGTGCCAGTAGTATTGGGACAGGGGAGACCTACGAGCAGTACTTC.

V and J are TRBV21-1 and TRBJ1-1. TRBV21-1 is tagged as a pseudogene. CDR3 length equals 17 residues. The CDR3 loop is CASSKKRGERTNTEAFF. CDR3 coding DNA: TGTGCCAGCAGCAAGAAAAGGGGAGAGCGGACGAACACTGAAGCTTTCTTT.

The rearrangement links TRBV7-6 to TRBJ2-2, with D tentatively TRBD2 (6 bases). Germline V gene data show CDR1 as SGHVS and CDR2 as FNYEAQ. This CDR3 has 15 amino acids. V was pared by 5 bases and J by 4 bases, with 14 bases between. The CDR3 is CASSRDTRGTGELFF. The CDR3, as DNA: TGTGCCAGCAGCCGAGACACGCGGGGCACCGGGGAGCTGTTTTTT.

The V call is TRBV9, the J call TRBJ2-5, with D unresolved. The CDR3 runs to 12 residues. Germline CDR1 SGDLS, CDR2 YYNGEE. Trimming cost V 2 bases and J 3 bases, with 5 bases left between them. CDR3 sequence: CASSVVEETQYF. CDR3 nucleotide sequence: TGTGCCAGCAGCGTCGTGGAAGAGACCCAGTACTTC.

This clone was seen only once. The chain joins TRBV7-3 to TRBJ2-5, with TRBD1 as a possible D gene (5 bases). The V and J ends lost 2 bases and 5 bases respectively, with 12 bases between them. Germline-derived CDR1 and CDR2 are SGHTA and FQGTGA. The CDR3 has 14 residues. CDR3 amino acids: CASSLGAGAETQYF. The CDR3 bases are TGTGCCAGCAGCTTAGGGGCAGGAGCCGAGACCCAGTACTTC.

This chain joins TRBV13 and TRBJ2-2; 9 bases match TRBD2. In germline, CDR1 is PRHDT, CDR2 FYEKMQ (reference sequence). The CDR3 length is 17 residues. V lost 3 bases, J lost 6 bases, and 11 bases stayed unmatched. The CDR3 protein is CASSLAFQRGAPGELFF. CDR3 in DNA: TGTGCCAGCAGCTTGGCATTTCAGCGGGGGGCCCCCGGGGAGCTGTTTTTT.

V and J are TRBV5-4 and TRBJ1-2; 9 positions match TRBD1. The CDR3 extends over 14 amino acids. Germline CDR1 reads SGHNT; CDR2 reads YYREEE (reference sequence). J lost 5 bases, V lost 4 bases, and 6 bases had no gene match. The CDR3 coding sequence is TGTGCCAGCAGCACCGGGACAGGGTATTATGGCTACACCTTC. It specifies CASSTGTGYYGYTF.

V and J are TRBV2 and TRBJ2-7; perhaps TRBD1 as D (5 bases). With 0 bases removed from V and 5 bases from J, the gap between germline ends came to 11 bases. The V gene's germline CDR1 is SNHLY and CDR2 FYNNEI. The CDR3 sequence is 14 residues long. The CDR3: CASSEAGQRNEQYF. CDR3 nucleotides: TGTGCCAGCAGTGAAGCTGGACAAAGGAACGAGCAGTACTTC.

The V gene is TRBV19, the J gene TRBJ1-2; the D is unclear. The V gene lost 6 bases and the J gene lost 4 bases, with 12 bases spanning the gap. There are 13 residues in the CDR3. Per the germline V gene, CDR1 is LNHDA and CDR2 is SQIVND (reference sequence). CDR3 loop: CASSVPFAYGYTF. In DNA form, the CDR3 reads TGTGCCAGTAGCGTACCGTTTGCCTATGGCTACACCTTC.

The V gene is TRBV13, the J gene TRBJ1-1; D is unclear. Trimming left V 3 bases short and J 6 bases short, with 8 bases between. The CDR3 totals 12 residues. From germline, CDR1 is PRHDT and CDR2 FYEKMQ (reference sequence). The DNA for the CDR3 is TGTGCCAGCAGCTTCGCAGGCGCTGAAGCTTTCTTT. It translates to CASSFAGAEAFF. Complete variable domain (other parts from reference TRBV13 and TRBJ1-1): AAGVIQSPRHLIKEKRETATLKCYPIPRHDTVYWYQQGPGQDPQFLISFYEKMQSDKGSIPDRFSAQQFSDYHSELNMSSLELGDSALYFCASSFAGAEAFFGQGTRLTVV.

This sequence joins TRBV6-6 and TRBJ2-7, with D possibly TRBD2 on 6 matching bases. CDR3 length: 13 amino acids. Germline CDR1 reads MNHNY; CDR2 reads SVGAGI (reference sequence). V lost 7 bases and J 2 bases, leaving 12 bases between the germline ends. The CDR3 protein is CASKEGPAYEQYF. CDR3 nucleotides: TGTGCCAGCAAGGAGGGCCCCGCCTACGAGCAGTACTTC.

V and J are TRBV5-1 and TRBJ2-5; the D gene is possibly TRBD1 (8 bases). Germline CDR1 SGHRS, CDR2 YFSETQ. V shed 4 bases and J shed 6 bases, with 16 bases lying between them. This CDR3 is built from 14 residues. CDR3 region: CASSQDREGKTQYF. The CDR3 nucleotides read TGCGCCAGCAGCCAGGACAGGGAGGGAAAGACCCAGTACTTC.